Listed below are T cell receptor beta chains from one sample, sequenced in a study of graft-versus-host responses after intestinal transplantation. Produced via immunoSEQ multiplex PCR; TCRdb's table is partial and in-frame only. The sample contains around 29,000 clones, about 85% of which appear only once. Sequences were derived from PBMCs, sampled 450 to 480 days after intestinal transplantation. All receptors come from a human patient who received an intestinal transplant, so some T cells may come from the graft donor. Both conserved end residues are part of each CDR3. The D gene is left open where the match is weak. Expanded clones are given a class, and other clones once, few, many or no size at all.

size,D,J,V,DNA,CDR3
NA,NA,TRBJ2-5,TRBV4-3,TGCGCCAGCAGCAAAACTAACCGGAGGGAGACCCAGTACTTC,CASSKTNRRETQYF
NA,NA,TRBJ2-7,TRBV7-9,TGTGCCAGCAGCCCTGGACAGAACTCCTACGAGCAGTACTTC,CASSPGQNSYEQYF
NA,NA,TRBJ1-2,TRBV6-1,TGTGCCAGCAGTGCCGGGACTAACTATGGCTACACCTTC,CASSAGTNYGYTF
NA,TRBD1,TRBJ1-4,TRBV6-1,TGTGCCAGCACCATCTCCGGGACAGGCGCGGAAAAACTGTTTTTT,CASTISGTGAEKLFF
few,TRBD1,TRBJ1-2,TRBV7-9,TGTGCCAGCAGCTTCAGGGGGAACTATGGCTACACCTTC,CASSFRGNYGYTF
NA,NA,TRBJ2-7,TRBV27,TGTGCCAGCAGTTCCCACCTCTCCTACGAGCAGTACTTC,CASSSHLSYEQYF
NA,NA,TRBJ2-3,TRBV6-4,TGTGCCAGCAGTGCGACGGTAGGGACAGATACGCAGTATTTT,CASSATVGTDTQYF
NA,NA,TRBJ1-1,TRBV10-3,TGTGCCATCAATCAGGGGAACACTGAAGCTTTCTTT,CAINQGNTEAFF
NA,NA,TRBJ2-1,TRBV5-4,TGTGCCAGCAGCCACCAGTCCTTGTCTCTAAGCTCCTACAATGAGCAGTTCTTC,CASSHQSLSLSSYNEQFF
NA,NA,TRBJ1-2,TRBV20-1,TGCAGTGCTACAGGGTCCTCTGGCTACACCTTC,CSATGSSGYTF
NA,NA,TRBJ1-3,TRBV11-2,TGTGCCACCAAGGGGTTTGGAAACACCATATATTTT,CATKGFGNTIYF
NA,NA,TRBJ1-1,TRBV19,TGTGCCAGTACCCTAAGGGGTGACACTGAAGCTTTCTTT,CASTLRGDTEAFF
few,NA,TRBJ1-2,TRBV9,TGTGCCAGCAGCGTTGGCTCGAGGACTTATGGCTACACCTTC,CASSVGSRTYGYTF